This record looks at one T cell receptor (beta chain) sequence and its context. The antigen remains unidentified. With V trimmed by 6 bases and J by 8 bases, 3 bases remained unmatched. The CDR3 loop spans 12 amino acids. Only in-frame clones appear in the TCRdb table, and some are missing; sequencing was by immunoSEQ multiplex PCR. This sample has 210,000 or so clones, with roughly 94% found just once. This record belongs to a study of T cell responses to AZD1222 COVID-19 vaccine. General study findings and limits: A rise in Spike-specific TCR breadth and depth followed two AZD1222 doses. Within unmutated variant regions lay the reported targets of nearly half of spike-specific TCRs.

V gene TRBV12-3 or TRBV12-4 combines with J gene TRBJ1-3, with 8 bases matching TRBD1. The clonotype was recovered from an adult who received the MenACWY meningococcal vaccine as a control. The input for sequencing was peripheral blood, taken 28 days after the second dose of the MenACWY control vaccine. The CDR3 here is CASSPTGDTIYF. CDR3 DNA: TGTGCCAGCAGCCCGACAGGGGACACCATATATTTT.